The 2 T cell receptor beta chains below were found in one sample sequenced in a study of tumor-infiltrating lymphocytes in localized non-small cell lung cancer. Assay used: immunoSEQ multiplex PCR; TCRdb lists only in-frame clones, some missing. The table includes 7,000 to 8,000 clones, roughly 80% detected once. The source material was uninvolved lung tissue not adjacent to the tumor. All receptors derive from a human donor with non-small cell lung cancer.

CDR3 loop: CASSETAGELFF. In DNA, the CDR3 is TGTGCCAGCAGTGAAACAGCCGGGGAGCTGTTTTTT. The rearrangement links TRBV6-1 to TRBJ2-2; D remains unclear. Germline V CDR1 and CDR2: MNHNS, SASEGT. CDR3 size: 12 residues. Trimming took 2 bases from V and 6 from J, leaving 4 bases between them.

The chain combines TRBV2 with TRBJ2-3; D is undetermined. The germline V gene encodes CDR1 SNHLY and CDR2 FYNNEI. V lost 1 base to trimming and J lost 1 base, with 12 bases between them. The CDR3 contains 16 residues. Written as DNA, the CDR3 is TGTGCCAGCAGTGAAGACTACCCTTCAGGCACAGATACGCAGTATTTT. The encoded protein is CASSEDYPSGTDTQYF.